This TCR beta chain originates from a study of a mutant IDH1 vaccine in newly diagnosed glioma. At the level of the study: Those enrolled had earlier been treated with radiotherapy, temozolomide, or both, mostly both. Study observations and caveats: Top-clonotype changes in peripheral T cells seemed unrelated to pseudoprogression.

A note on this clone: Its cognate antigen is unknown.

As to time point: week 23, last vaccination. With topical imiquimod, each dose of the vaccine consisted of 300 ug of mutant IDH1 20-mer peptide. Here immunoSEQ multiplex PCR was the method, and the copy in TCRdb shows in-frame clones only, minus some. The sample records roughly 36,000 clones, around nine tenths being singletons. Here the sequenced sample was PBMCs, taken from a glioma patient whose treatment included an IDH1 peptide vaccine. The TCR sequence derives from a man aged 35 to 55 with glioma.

The CDR3 DNA reads TGCGCCAGCAGCCAAGTTGGCGAAGAGACCCAGTACTTC. Translated: CASSQVGEETQYF. The chain employs TRBV4-1 and TRBJ2-5; D unresolved. V dropped 1 base and J dropped 3 bases, with 6 bases sitting between them. Germline CDR1 is MGHRA and CDR2 is YSYEKL. The CDR3 contains 13 residues.